This T cell receptor beta chain originates from a study of long-term antiretroviral therapy in people with HIV. Study-level points and caveats: It was observed that HIV repertoires exhibited narrower CDR3 length ranges than controls. Gathering of blood took place between about 2003 and 2017, possibly under older ART regimens.

Comments on this clone: Its antigen remains unidentified.

The ends were cut back, 4 bases at V and 5 bases at J, with 11 bases in the middle. The CDR3 has 13 residues. Per germline, CDR1 LGHNA and CDR2 YNFKEQ. Survey-level resolution applied to immunoSEQ assay v3.0. The protocol was immunoSEQ multiplex PCR, while the TCRdb copy is restricted to in-frame clones and leaves out a portion. The sample lists about 28,000 clones, about 95% occurring once. Only United States sites treated participants with HIV. This specimen was unsorted PBMCs, taken 6 to 6.5 years after starting antiretroviral therapy. This receptor was taken from a man between 25 and 39 years old with HIV. The chain links TRBV4-2 to TRBJ1-1, with D perhaps TRBD1 (5 bases). The CDR3 protein is CASSPIGVTEAFF. In DNA form, the CDR3 reads TGTGCCAGCAGCCCCATAGGGGTGACTGAAGCTTTCTTT.